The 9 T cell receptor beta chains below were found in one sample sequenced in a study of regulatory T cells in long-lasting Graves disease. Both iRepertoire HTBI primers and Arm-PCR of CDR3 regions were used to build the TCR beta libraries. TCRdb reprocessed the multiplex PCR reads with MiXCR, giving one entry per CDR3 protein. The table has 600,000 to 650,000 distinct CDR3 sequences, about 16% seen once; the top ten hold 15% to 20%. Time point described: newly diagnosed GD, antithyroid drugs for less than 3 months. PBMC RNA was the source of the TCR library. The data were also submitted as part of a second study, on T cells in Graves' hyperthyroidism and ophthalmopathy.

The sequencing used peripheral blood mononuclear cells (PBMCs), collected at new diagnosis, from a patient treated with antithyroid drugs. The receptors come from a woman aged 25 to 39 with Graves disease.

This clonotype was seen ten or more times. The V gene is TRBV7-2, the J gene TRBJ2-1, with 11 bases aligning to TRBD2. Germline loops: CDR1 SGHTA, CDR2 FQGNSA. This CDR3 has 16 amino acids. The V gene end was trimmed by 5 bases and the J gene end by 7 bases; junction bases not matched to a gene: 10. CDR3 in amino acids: CASSRAGTSGRNEQFF. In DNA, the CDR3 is TGTGCCAGCAGCCGAGCAGGCACTAGCGGGAGAAATGAGCAGTTCTTC.

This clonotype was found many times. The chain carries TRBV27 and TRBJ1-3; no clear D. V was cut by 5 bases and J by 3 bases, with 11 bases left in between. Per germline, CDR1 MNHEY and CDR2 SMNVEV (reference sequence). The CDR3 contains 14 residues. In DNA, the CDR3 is TGTGCCAGCAGTCGGACGGCGGGTGGAAACACCATATATTTT. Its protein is CASSRTAGGNTIYF.

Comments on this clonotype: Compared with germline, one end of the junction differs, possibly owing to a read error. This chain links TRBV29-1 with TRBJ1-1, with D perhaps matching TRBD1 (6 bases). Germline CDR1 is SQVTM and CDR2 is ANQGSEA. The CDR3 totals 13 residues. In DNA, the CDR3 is TGCAGCGTTAAAGACAGGCTTAACACTGAAGCTTTCTTT. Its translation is CSVKDRLNTEAFF.

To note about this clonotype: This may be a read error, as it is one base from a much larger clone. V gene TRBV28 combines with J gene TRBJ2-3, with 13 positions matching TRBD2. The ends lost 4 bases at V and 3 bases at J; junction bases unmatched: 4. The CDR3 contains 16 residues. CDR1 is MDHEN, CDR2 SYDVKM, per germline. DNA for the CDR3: TGTGCCAGCAGTTCCGTGACTAGCGGGAGGACAGATACGCAGTATTTT. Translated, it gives CASSSVTSGRTDTQYF.

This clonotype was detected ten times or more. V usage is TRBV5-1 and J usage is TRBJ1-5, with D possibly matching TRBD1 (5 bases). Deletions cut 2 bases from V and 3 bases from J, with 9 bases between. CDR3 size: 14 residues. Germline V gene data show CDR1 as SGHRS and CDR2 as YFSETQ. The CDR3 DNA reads TGCGCCAGCAGCTTTGGGGACCCCAATCAGCCCCAGCATTTT. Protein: CASSFGDPNQPQHF.

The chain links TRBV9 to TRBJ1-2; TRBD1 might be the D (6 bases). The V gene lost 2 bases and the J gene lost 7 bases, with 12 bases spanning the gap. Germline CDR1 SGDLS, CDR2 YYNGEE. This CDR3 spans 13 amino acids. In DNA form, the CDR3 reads TGTGCCAGCAGCGTCACAGGGTCCGGTGGCTACACCTTC. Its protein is CASSVTGSGGYTF.

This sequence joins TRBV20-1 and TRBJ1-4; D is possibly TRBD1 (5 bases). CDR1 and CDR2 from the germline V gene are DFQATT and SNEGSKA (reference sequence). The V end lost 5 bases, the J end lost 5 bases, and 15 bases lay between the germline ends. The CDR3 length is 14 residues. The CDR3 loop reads CSAVMAGVNEKLFF. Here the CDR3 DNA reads TGCAGTGCTGTTATGGCGGGGGTCAATGAAAAACTGTTTTTT.

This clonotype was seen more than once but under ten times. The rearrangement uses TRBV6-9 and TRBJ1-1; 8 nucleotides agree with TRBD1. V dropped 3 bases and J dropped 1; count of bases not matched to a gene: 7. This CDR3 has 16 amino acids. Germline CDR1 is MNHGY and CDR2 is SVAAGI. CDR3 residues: CASSYSGTGRNTEAFF. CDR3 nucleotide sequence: TGTGCCAGCAGTTACTCAGGGACAGGTAGGAACACTGAAGCTTTCTTT.

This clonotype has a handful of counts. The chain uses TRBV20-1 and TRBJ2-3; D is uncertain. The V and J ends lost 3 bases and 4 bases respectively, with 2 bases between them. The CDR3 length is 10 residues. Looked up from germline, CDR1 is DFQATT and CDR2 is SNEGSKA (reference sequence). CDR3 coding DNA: TGCAGTGCTAGCTCAGATACGCAGTATTTT. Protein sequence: CSASSDTQYF.